This T cell receptor beta chain originates from a study of control samples from healthy donors and cancer patients. Germline-derived CDR1 and CDR2 are LNHDA and SQIVND (reference sequence). Deletions cut 4 bases from V and 2 bases from J, with 18 bases between. The CDR3 has 16 amino acids. Some clones are missing from TCRdb's copy, which holds only in-frame ones; the method was immunoSEQ multiplex PCR. Among about 140,000 clones listed, 94% were seen once. Sequencing input: blood. The receptor was isolated from a man in his forties in good health. The chain couples TRBV19 to TRBJ2-7; D is perhaps TRBD1 (6 bases). CDR3 residues: CASSSSGHVIAYEQYF. The CDR3 DNA is TGTGCCAGTAGTAGTTCGGGACATGTAATAGCCTACGAGCAGTACTTC.